The source of this T cell receptor beta chain is a study of radiotherapy plus CTLA-4 blockade in lung cancer. Libraries were prepared by immunoSEQ multiplex PCR; TCRdb keeps only in-frame clonotypes and omits some of them. The sample yields about 70,000 clones, around 77% seen once. General study findings and limits: The best prediction of response reportedly came from early blood T cell clone dynamics, with interferon-beta.

Concerning this clone: Its specificity is not known.

With 1 base clipped from V and 4 bases from J, the junction kept 9 bases outside the gene matches. Germline CDR1 MGHRA, CDR2 YSYEKL. The CDR3 has 16 amino acids. This sequence was found in a human donor with non-small cell lung cancer whose response to radiotherapy plus ipilimumab could not be evaluated. Some clones in this sample may be carry-over from other donors' samples. The sample in question was peripheral blood, obtained from a patient treated with radiotherapy plus ipilimumab. The V gene is TRBV4-1, the J gene TRBJ2-5, with 7 bases matching TRBD2. The CDR3 DNA reads as TGCGCCAGCAGCCAAGGCGTTCCGGGGGGACTAGAGACCCAGTACTTC. Residues: CASSQGVPGGLETQYF.